This TCR beta chain was documented in a study of blood T cell repertoires in COVID-19. Study information: The United States, Italy and Spain were the sources of the acute and convalescent COVID-19 samples. T cells, B-cell-depleted T cells, or PBMCs provided the cDNA or gDNA that served as material.

Original analysis: Amplification with reference gene primers provided the estimates of nucleated cell counts. The repertoire was sequenced with immunoSEQ multiplex PCR; TCRdb's copy has only in-frame clones and lacks some. That table gives V, J and clone size, and the DNA gave D and trimming. The sample lists about 24,000 clones, around 86% seen once, with approximately 28% in the top ten. The CDR3 consists of 19 residues. V and J are TRBV1 and TRBJ1-6; TRBD1 is the table's D call and was not checked against the DNA. TRBV1 is a documented pseudogene. Sequenced sample: peripheral blood. The source of this sequence is a woman aged 70-85 years with active COVID-19. The CDR3 nucleotides are TGCACCAGCAGCCACCACCGGGGGACAGGGGGGTTGGGTAATTCACCCCTCCACTTT. It translates to CTSSHHRGTGGLGNSPLHF.